This passage covers 9 T cell receptor beta chains from one sample sequenced in a study of CD8 T cells in Susac syndrome. Reverse transcription of about 0.5 to 1 ug RNA was carried out with random hexamers. MiXCR was run by TCRdb on the immunoSEQ multiplex PCR reads, yielding one entry per CDR3 protein. The sample includes around 270,000 distinct CDR3 sequences, over 75% of them seen just once. The material sequenced was CD8+ T cells from PBMCs. The receptors were sampled from a human donor with multiple sclerosis.

The V gene is TRBV19, the J gene TRBJ2-7; a weak D match, TRBD1 (5 bases). The CDR3 spans 14 residues. The V end lost 5 bases, the J end lost 3 bases, and 14 bases lay between the germline ends. CDR1 is LNHDA and CDR2 is SQIVND in the germline V gene (reference sequence). The CDR3 loop is CASSRQGPYYEQYF. The CDR3 nucleotides read TGTGCCAGTAGTCGGCAGGGTCCTTACTACGAGCAGTACTTC.

The chain is built from TRBV4-3 and TRBJ2-1; 7 nucleotides align to TRBD2. Per germline, CDR1 LGHNA and CDR2 YSLEER. The CDR3 is 13 amino acids. The V segment lost 2 bases and the J segment 9 bases; nucleotides outside the gene matches: 4. The CDR3 coding sequence is TGCGCCAGCAGCCAAACGGGAGGCGGTGAGCAGTTCTTC. Residues: CASSQTGGGEQFF.

This clonotype was seen only once. The chain has TRBV20-1 and TRBJ2-5; D is possibly TRBD1 or TRBD2 (5 bases each). Trimming removed 0 bases at V and 5 bases at J, with 19 bases between. Per germline, CDR1 DFQATT and CDR2 SNEGSKA (reference sequence). The CDR3 loop spans 16 amino acids. CDR3 coding DNA: TGCAGTGCTAGAGATCGATGGTTGGGGGATCAGGAGACCCAGTACTTC. Its translation is CSARDRWLGDQETQYF.

V is TRBV2 and J is TRBJ2-7, with D hard to call. This CDR3 contains 13 residues. The V end was cut by 5 bases, the J end by 3 bases, with 11 bases between. Looked up from germline, CDR1 is SNHLY and CDR2 is FYNNEI. The CDR3 reads CASSPTAVYEQYF. As DNA, the CDR3 is TGTGCCAGCAGTCCTACAGCAGTCTACGAGCAGTACTTC.

The chain combines TRBV30 with TRBJ2-5, with D unclear. V was shortened by 0 bases and J by 7 bases, with 15 bases between the two germline ends. The CDR3 length is 14 residues. Germline loops: CDR1 GTSNPN, CDR2 SVGIG (reference sequence). In nucleotides, the CDR3 is TGTGCCTGGAGTGTATCTAGTACTACGTCGACCCAGTACTTC. It encodes CAWSVSSTTSTQYF.

This clonotype has only a few counts. V gene TRBV28 combines with J gene TRBJ2-7, with D possibly TRBD2 on 7 matching bases. The V end lost 11 bases, the J end lost 2 bases, and 10 bases lay between the germline ends. The germline V gene encodes CDR1 MDHEN and CDR2 SYDVKM. This CDR3 has 11 residues. In DNA, the CDR3 is TGTGCCTCGGGGGGCCCCTACGAGCAGTACTTC. Translating gives CASGGPYEQYF.

CDR3 protein: CAWRGNGEAFF. CDR3 nucleotide sequence: TGTGCCTGGAGAGGTAACGGTGAAGCTTTCTTT. The chain has TRBV30 and TRBJ1-1; D gene unclear. The CDR3 is 11 residues long. Trimming removed 3 bases from V and 7 bases from J, with 9 bases in between. Germline CDR1 reads GTSNPN; CDR2 reads SVGIG (reference sequence).

The gene calls are TRBV23-1 and TRBJ2-1; the match to TRBD2 covers 11 bases. TRBV23-1 is marked as an open reading frame, function uncertain. V lost 7 bases and J lost 3; bases outside the gene matches: 17. This CDR3 has 19 residues. The DNA for the CDR3 is TGCGCCAGCAACCGACCGGACAGATTAGCGGGGGGGATCTACAATGAGCAGTTCTTC. This translates into CASNRPDRLAGGIYNEQFF.

The chain combines TRBV6-1 with TRBJ2-5; 11 bases agree with TRBD2. With V trimmed by 6 bases and J by 0 bases, 12 bases remained unmatched. Germline V lookup: CDR1 MNHNS, CDR2 SASEGT. The CDR3 spans 18 residues. CDR3 loop: CASSRSPGLADHQETQYF. CDR3 DNA: TGTGCCAGCAGCCGCTCTCCGGGACTAGCGGATCACCAAGAGACCCAGTACTTC.